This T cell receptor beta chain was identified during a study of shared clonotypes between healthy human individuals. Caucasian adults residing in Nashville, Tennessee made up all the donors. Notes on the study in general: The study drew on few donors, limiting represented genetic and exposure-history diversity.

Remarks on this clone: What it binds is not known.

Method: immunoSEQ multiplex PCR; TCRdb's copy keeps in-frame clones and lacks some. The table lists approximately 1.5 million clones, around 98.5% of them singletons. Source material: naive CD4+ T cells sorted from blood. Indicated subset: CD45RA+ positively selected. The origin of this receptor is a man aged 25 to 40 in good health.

CDR3 region: CASSPIYGRDTGELFF. CDR3 DNA sequence: TGTGCCAGCTCACCTATTTATGGGAGAGACACCGGGGAGCTGTTTTTT. The J gene is TRBJ2-2, the V gene TRBV18, with D possibly TRBD2 on 5 matching bases. The CDR3 length is 16 residues. Per the germline V gene, CDR1 is KGHSH and CDR2 is LQKENI. V lost 3 bases, J lost 3 bases, and 14 bases lay in between.